This is a list of T cell receptor beta chains from one sample in a study of T-cell reconstitution after alpha-beta-depleted transplantation in children. TCRdb passed the PCR reads through MiXCR, listing each CDR3 protein once. The table records hundreds of thousands of distinct CDR3 sequences, 13% of them present only once. Sequenced material: PBMCs, mostly from graft donor cells, taken 360 days after TCRalphabeta/CD19-depleted stem cell transplant. These receptors were collected from a male patient younger than 18 who had a stem cell transplant for acute myeloid leukemia, so the T cells may come from the graft donor. Each CDR3 is given with its conserved first and last residue. The order of the fields is clone size, D gene, J gene, V gene, CDR3 protein, CDR3 DNA. D genes are given only for firm matches. Rows give clone size only sometimes, using once, few, many, or a class for an expanded clone.

abundance: many
d_gene: -
j_gene: TRBJ2-7
v_gene: TRBV2
CDR3aa: CASSGGTLTYEQYF
CDR3nt: TGTGCCAGCAGTGGGGGGACACTGACCTACGAGCAGTACTTC

abundance: -
d_gene: -
j_gene: TRBJ2-3
v_gene: TRBV6-5
CDR3aa: CASSYSKGRVFDTQYF
CDR3nt: TGTGCCAGCAGTTACTCGAAGGGGCGGGTATTCGATACGCAGTATTTT

abundance: -
d_gene: -
j_gene: TRBJ1-6
v_gene: TRBV28
CDR3aa: CASTQPDSTDYNSPLHF
CDR3nt: TGTGCCAGCACCCAACCAGACAGTACAGACTATAATTCACCCCTCCACTTT

abundance: many
d_gene: TRBD2
j_gene: TRBJ2-3
v_gene: TRBV6-5
CDR3aa: CASSYSTPSGRSSTQYF
CDR3nt: TGTGCCAGCAGTTACTCGACCCCCAGCGGGAGGTCGTCTACGCAGTATTTT

abundance: many
d_gene: TRBD2
j_gene: TRBJ2-1
v_gene: TRBV10-3
CDR3aa: CAIRLAGPYNEQFF
CDR3nt: TGTGCCATCAGGCTAGCGGGACCCTACAATGAGCAGTTCTTC

abundance: few
d_gene: -
j_gene: TRBJ2-4
v_gene: TRBV28
CDR3aa: CASSQGHAKNIQYF
CDR3nt: TGTGCCAGCAGTCAGGGCCACGCCAAAAACATTCAGTACTTC

abundance: -
d_gene: -
j_gene: TRBJ2-1
v_gene: TRBV6-2/TRBV6-3
CDR3aa: CASSSPGQAAYNEQFF
CDR3nt: TGTGCCAGCAGTTCCCCAGGACAAGCGGCCTACAATGAGCAGTTCTTC

abundance: many
d_gene: -
j_gene: TRBJ2-1
v_gene: TRBV6-2/TRBV6-3
CDR3aa: CASSYTFLRDEQFF
CDR3nt: TGTGCCAGCAGTTACACCTTCCTCAGGGATGAGCAGTTCTTC

abundance: few
d_gene: TRBD2
j_gene: TRBJ2-3
v_gene: TRBV20-1
CDR3aa: CSAETSGPFTDTQYF
CDR3nt: TGCAGTGCGGAAACTAGCGGTCCCTTCACAGATACGCAGTATTTT

abundance: many
d_gene: TRBD1
j_gene: TRBJ2-4
v_gene: TRBV29-1
CDR3aa: CSVAPGTAKLAKNIQYF
CDR3nt: TGCAGCGTTGCTCCCGGGACAGCAAAACTAGCCAAAAACATTCAGTACTTC

abundance: many
d_gene: TRBD2
j_gene: TRBJ2-3
v_gene: TRBV5-1
CDR3aa: CASSFSGTVTDTQYF
CDR3nt: TGCGCCAGCAGCTTTAGCGGGACGGTCACAGATACGCAGTATTTT

abundance: few
d_gene: -
j_gene: TRBJ2-1
v_gene: TRBV27
CDR3aa: CASMTSYNEQFF
CDR3nt: TGTGCCAGTATGACTAGCTACAATGAGCAGTTCTTC

abundance: few
d_gene: -
j_gene: TRBJ1-1
v_gene: TRBV5-1
CDR3aa: CASSWGTSLNTEAFF
CDR3nt: TGCGCCAGCAGCTGGGGGACAAGCCTGAACACTGAAGCTTTCTTT

abundance: -
d_gene: TRBD1
j_gene: TRBJ2-5
v_gene: TRBV3-1
CDR3aa: CASSLSSPGQGAKTQYF
CDR3nt: TGTGCCAGCAGCTTAAGTTCCCCGGGACAGGGGGCGAAGACCCAGTACTTC

abundance: -
d_gene: -
j_gene: TRBJ2-1
v_gene: TRBV20-1
CDR3aa: CSAGRNNEQFF
CDR3nt: TGCAGTGCGGGGCGAAACAATGAGCAGTTCTTC

abundance: few
d_gene: TRBD1
j_gene: TRBJ1-1
v_gene: TRBV4-3
CDR3aa: CASSQNRGLPTEAFF
CDR3nt: TGCGCCAGCAGCCAAAACAGGGGCCTCCCCACTGAAGCTTTCTTT

abundance: few
d_gene: -
j_gene: TRBJ1-2
v_gene: TRBV6-2/TRBV6-3
CDR3aa: CASSYGRGGDYGYTF
CDR3nt: TGTGCCAGCAGTTACGGTCGTGGGGGAGACTATGGCTACACCTTC

abundance: few
d_gene: TRBD2
j_gene: TRBJ2-7
v_gene: TRBV19
CDR3aa: CASSILGLAGGNSYEQYF
CDR3nt: TGTGCCAGTAGTATTTTGGGACTAGCGGGAGGAAACTCCTACGAGCAGTACTTC

abundance: few
d_gene: TRBD1
j_gene: TRBJ1-1
v_gene: TRBV18
CDR3aa: CASSPSTGEAFF
CDR3nt: TGTGCCAGCTCACCATCGACAGGGGAAGCTTTCTTT

abundance: -
d_gene: -
j_gene: TRBJ1-1
v_gene: TRBV29-1
CDR3aa: CSVDGGANTEAFF
CDR3nt: TGCAGCGTTGATGGGGGTGCGAACACTGAAGCTTTCTTT

abundance: -
d_gene: -
j_gene: TRBJ2-6
v_gene: TRBV27
CDR3aa: CASSLSDSGANVLTF
CDR3nt: TGTGCCAGCAGTTTATCGGACTCTGGGGCCAACGTCCTGACTTTC

abundance: -
d_gene: -
j_gene: TRBJ2-6
v_gene: TRBV6-1
CDR3aa: CASSQPGRPNVLTF
CDR3nt: TGTGCCAGCAGTCAACCGGGACGACCCAACGTCCTGACTTTC

abundance: -
d_gene: TRBD2
j_gene: TRBJ2-7
v_gene: TRBV10-3
CDR3aa: CAISEVKSGRVYEQYF
CDR3nt: TGTGCCATCAGTGAAGTTAAGTCCGGGAGGGTCTACGAGCAGTACTTC

abundance: few
d_gene: -
j_gene: TRBJ2-7
v_gene: TRBV27
CDR3aa: CASSLYRVLHSSYEQYF
CDR3nt: TGTGCCAGCAGTTTATACAGGGTGCTGCATTCCTCCTACGAGCAGTACTTC

abundance: many
d_gene: TRBD2
j_gene: TRBJ2-7
v_gene: TRBV29-1
CDR3aa: CSVGELAGYSEQYF
CDR3nt: TGCAGCGTTGGGGAACTAGCGGGGTATTCCGAGCAGTACTTC

abundance: many
d_gene: -
j_gene: TRBJ2-2
v_gene: TRBV7-2
CDR3aa: CASSVPHNTGELFF
CDR3nt: TGTGCCAGCTCCGTCCCCCATAACACCGGGGAGCTGTTTTTT

abundance: -
d_gene: TRBD1
j_gene: TRBJ1-2
v_gene: TRBV5-1
CDR3aa: CASSLVTGGDYGYTF
CDR3nt: TGCGCCAGCAGCTTGGTGACAGGGGGCGACTATGGCTACACCTTC

abundance: many
d_gene: TRBD2
j_gene: TRBJ2-1
v_gene: TRBV12-3/TRBV12-4
CDR3aa: CASSLAAGELAGEQFF
CDR3nt: TGTGCCAGCAGTTTAGCTGCGGGAGAACTGGCGGGTGAGCAGTTCTTC